Below are 10 T cell receptor beta chains sequenced from a single sample in a study of cytomegalovirus exposure and HLA in healthy donors (dated by TCRdb to about 2017). The library was made by the immunoSEQ multiplex PCR assay. For the multiplex PCR, a mixture combining 60 forward primers for TCR Vbeta segments and 13 reverse primers for TCR Jbeta segments was used. As stored in TCRdb, this immuneACCESS dataset retains in-frame rearrangements with V and J assigned. A fraction of the clones does not appear; measured against another copy, unresolved V genes explain less than half of the discrepancy, and the remainder lacks a known reason. The table for this sample lists 25,000 to 40,000 clones; 35% to 50% of them were counted only once. The ten largest clones take up roughly 2.1% of the sample. The sample was PBMCs. The receptors were sampled from a woman aged 45-59 years in good health and CMV-seronegative.

This clone has only a few counts. J is TRBJ2-7 and V is TRBV30; 11 positions match TRBD1. Germline values: CDR1 GTSNPN, CDR2 SVGIG (reference sequence). V dropped 1 base and J dropped 4; count of bases not matched to a gene: 6. The CDR3 length is 15 residues. CDR3 coding DNA: TGTGCCTGGAGTGCGCCGGGACAGGGGGGGTACGAGCAGTACTTC. This sequence encodes CAWSAPGQGGYEQYF.

This rearrangement joins TRBV25-1 to TRBJ2-3; 10 bases fit TRBD1. V was clipped by 4 bases and J by 4 bases; unmatched bases: 2. This CDR3 has 14 amino acids. CDR1 MGHDK and CDR2 SYGVNS come from the germline V gene. The CDR3 sequence: CASSGDRGADTQYF. For the CDR3, the DNA is TGTGCCAGCAGTGGGGACAGGGGTGCAGATACGCAGTATTTT.

The chain couples TRBV5-1 to TRBJ1-5; TRBD1 might be the D (5 bases). This CDR3 comprises 15 residues. Germline lookup yields CDR1 SGHRS and CDR2 YFSETQ. Trimming cost V 4 bases and J 2 bases, with 13 bases left between them. CDR3 region: CASSQVGGGNQPQHF. Written as DNA, the CDR3 is TGCGCCAGCAGCCAGGTGGGGGGAGGCAATCAGCCCCAGCATTTT.

This chain links TRBV5-4 with TRBJ2-1; 9 nucleotides match TRBD1. Trimming removed 4 bases from V and 1 base from J; junction bases left unmatched: 6. The CDR3 totals 16 residues. Germline assignment: CDR1 SGHNT and CDR2 YYREEE (reference sequence). Written as DNA, the CDR3 is TGTGCCAGCAGCACCTGGGACAGGGCATCCTACAATGAGCAGTTCTTC. It yields the protein CASSTWDRASYNEQFF.

The V and J genes are TRBV5-1 and TRBJ2-7, with TRBD1 as a possible D gene (5 bases). The V and J ends lost 0 bases and 5 bases respectively, with 15 bases between them. Germline CDR1 reads SGHRS; CDR2 reads YFSETQ. CDR3 length: 15 residues. CDR3 bases: TGCGCCAGCAGCTTGGCGGGCAGGGATGAAGACGAGCAGTACTTC. The encoded protein is CASSLAGRDEDEQYF.

This clone has just a few counts. The rearrangement joins TRBV29-1 to TRBJ2-1; 9 nucleotides agree with TRBD2. The CDR3 covers 14 residues. Per the germline V gene, CDR1 is SQVTM and CDR2 is ANQGSEA. Trimming removed 6 bases from V and 5 bases from J; junction bases left unmatched: 8. The CDR3 spells CSVSQRGEDNEQFF. Here the CDR3 DNA reads TGCAGCGTATCCCAGCGGGGGGAGGACAATGAGCAGTTCTTC.

This chain connects TRBV28 to TRBJ2-3; D is possibly TRBD1 (6 bases). V lost 4 bases and J 8 bases, leaving 19 bases between the germline ends. The CDR3 sequence is 15 residues long. Germline lookup yields CDR1 MDHEN and CDR2 SYDVKM. CDR3 nucleotides: TGTGCCAGCAGTTCCACCGGGATCAAAGGGGGTACGCAGTATTTT. Its translation: CASSSTGIKGGTQYF.

This clone was observed a handful of times. Other DNA sequences in this sample translate to the same CDR3. The V call is TRBV18, the J call TRBJ1-2; possible D gene TRBD1, 6 bases. Germline CDR1 is KGHSH and CDR2 is LQKENI. There are 15 residues in the CDR3. V was shortened by 3 bases and J by 4 bases, with 15 bases between the two germline ends. The CDR3 bases are TGTGCCAGCTCACCGTCGACAGGACTCCTCTATGGCTACACCTTC. Translation gives CASSPSTGLLYGYTF.

V usage is TRBV28 and J usage is TRBJ1-1; 7 nucleotides agree with TRBD1. The J segment lost 1 base and the V segment lost 6 bases, leaving 11 bases of the junction unmatched. CDR3 size: 16 residues. Germline CDR1 and CDR2: MDHEN and SYDVKM. The CDR3 region has the DNA TGTGCCAGCAGATCCACAGGGGTTACGAAGAACACTGAAGCTTTCTTT. Translating it yields CASRSTGVTKNTEAFF.

This clone was found a few times. The V and J genes are TRBV11-1 and TRBJ1-1, with TRBD1 as a possible D gene (6 bases). The CDR3 totals 13 residues. Trimming removed 3 bases at V and 8 bases at J, with 13 bases between. CDR1 SGHAT and CDR2 FQDESV come from the germline V gene (reference sequence). The CDR3 DNA sequence: TGTGCCAGCAGCTTCTTGGCCGGACAGGAAGCTTTCTTT. This translates into CASSFLAGQEAFF.